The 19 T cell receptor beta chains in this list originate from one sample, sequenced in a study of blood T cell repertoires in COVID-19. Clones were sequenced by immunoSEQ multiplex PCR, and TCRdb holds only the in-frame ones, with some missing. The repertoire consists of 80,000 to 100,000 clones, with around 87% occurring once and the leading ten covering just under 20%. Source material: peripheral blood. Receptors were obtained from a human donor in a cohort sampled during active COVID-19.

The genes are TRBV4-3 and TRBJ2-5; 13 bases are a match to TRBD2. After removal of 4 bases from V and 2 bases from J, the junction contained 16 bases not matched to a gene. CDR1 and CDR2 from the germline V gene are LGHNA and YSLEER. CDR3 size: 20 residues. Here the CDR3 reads CASSLSRTSGRVGSQETQYF. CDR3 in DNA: TGCGCCAGCAGCCTTTCCAGGACTAGCGGGAGAGTGGGGTCGCAAGAGACCCAGTACTTC.

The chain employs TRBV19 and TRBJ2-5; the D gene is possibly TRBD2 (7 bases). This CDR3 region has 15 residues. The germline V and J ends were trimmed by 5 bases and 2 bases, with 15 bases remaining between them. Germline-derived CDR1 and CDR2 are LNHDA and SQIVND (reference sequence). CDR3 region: CASSPGASGQETQYF. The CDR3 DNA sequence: TGTGCCAGTAGTCCGGGGGCTAGCGGACAAGAGACCCAGTACTTC. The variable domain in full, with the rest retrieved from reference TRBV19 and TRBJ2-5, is DGGITQSPKYLFRKEGQNVTLSCEQNLNHDAMYWYRQDPGQGLRLIYYSQIVNDFQKGDIAEGYSVSREKKESFPLTVTSAQKNPTAFYLCASSPGASGQETQYFGPGTRLLVL.

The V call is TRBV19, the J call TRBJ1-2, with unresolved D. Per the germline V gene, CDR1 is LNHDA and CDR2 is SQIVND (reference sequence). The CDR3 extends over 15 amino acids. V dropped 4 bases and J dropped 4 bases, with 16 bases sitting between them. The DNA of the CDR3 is TGTGCCAGTAGTAGCCCCCAGCGAGAGACCTATGGCTACACCTTC. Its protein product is CASSSPQRETYGYTF.

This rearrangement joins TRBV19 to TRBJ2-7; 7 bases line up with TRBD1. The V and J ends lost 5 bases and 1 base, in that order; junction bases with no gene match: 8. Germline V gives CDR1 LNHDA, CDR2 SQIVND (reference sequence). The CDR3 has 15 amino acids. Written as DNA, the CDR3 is TGTGCCAGTAGTCGTTTTACAGGGGTTTCCTACGAGCAGTACTTC. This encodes CASSRFTGVSYEQYF.

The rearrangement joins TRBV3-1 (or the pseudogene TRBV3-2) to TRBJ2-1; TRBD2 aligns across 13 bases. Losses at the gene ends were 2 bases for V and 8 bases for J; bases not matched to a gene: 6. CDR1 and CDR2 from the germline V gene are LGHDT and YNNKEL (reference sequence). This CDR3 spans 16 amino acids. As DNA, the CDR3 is TGTGCCAGCAGCCAACCTGGACTAGCGGGAGTTTATGAGCAGTTCTTC. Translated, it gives CASSQPGLAGVYEQFF.

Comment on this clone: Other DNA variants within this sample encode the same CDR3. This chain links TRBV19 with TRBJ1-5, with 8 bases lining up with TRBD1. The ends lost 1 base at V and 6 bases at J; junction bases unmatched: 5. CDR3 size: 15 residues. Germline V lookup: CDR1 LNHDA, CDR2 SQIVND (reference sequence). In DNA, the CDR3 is TGTGCCAGTAGTATAGGTCAGGGGGCGGGTCAGCCCCAGCATTTT. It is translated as CASSIGQGAGQPQHF.

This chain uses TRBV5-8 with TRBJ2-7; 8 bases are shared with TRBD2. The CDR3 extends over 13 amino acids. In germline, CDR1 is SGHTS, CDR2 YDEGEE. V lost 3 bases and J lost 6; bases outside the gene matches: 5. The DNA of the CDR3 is TGTGCCAGCAGCTCCCCCGGGGGGGTCGAGCAGTACTTC. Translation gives CASSSPGGVEQYF.

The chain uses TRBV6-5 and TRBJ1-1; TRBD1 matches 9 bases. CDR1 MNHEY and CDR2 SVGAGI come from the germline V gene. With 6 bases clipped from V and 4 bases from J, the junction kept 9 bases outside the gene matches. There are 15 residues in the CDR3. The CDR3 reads CASRDWTGVVTEAFF. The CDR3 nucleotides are TGTGCCAGCAGGGACTGGACAGGGGTGGTCACTGAAGCTTTCTTT.

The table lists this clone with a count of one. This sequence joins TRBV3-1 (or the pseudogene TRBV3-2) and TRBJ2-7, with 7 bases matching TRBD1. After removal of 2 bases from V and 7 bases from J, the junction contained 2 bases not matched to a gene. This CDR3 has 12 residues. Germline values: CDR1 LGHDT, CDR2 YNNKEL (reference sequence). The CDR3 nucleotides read TGTGCCAGCAGCCAATCAGGGGGAGAGCAGTACTTC. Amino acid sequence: CASSQSGGEQYF.

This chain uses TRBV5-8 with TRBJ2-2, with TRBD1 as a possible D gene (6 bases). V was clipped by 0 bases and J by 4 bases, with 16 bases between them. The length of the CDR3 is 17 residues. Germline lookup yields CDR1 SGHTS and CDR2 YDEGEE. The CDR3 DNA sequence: TGTGCCAGCAGCTTGGGGGTATTCGCAGGGGTCACCGGGGAGCTGTTTTTT. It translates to CASSLGVFAGVTGELFF.

The CDR3 DNA reads TGTGCCAGCAGCGTAGAACCTAGCGTCTTCACCGGGGAGCTGTTTTTT. Amino acid sequence: CASSVEPSVFTGELFF. The chain couples TRBV9 to TRBJ2-2, with D tentatively TRBD2 (6 bases). CDR3 length: 16 residues. The V end was cut by 0 bases, the J end by 4 bases, with 13 bases between. Germline V CDR1 and CDR2: SGDLS, YYNGEE. The entire variable domain, with the rest obtained from reference TRBV9 and TRBJ2-2, is as follows: DSGVTQTPKHLITATGQRVTLRCSPRSGDLSVYWYQQSLDQGLQFLIQYYNGEERAKGNILERFSAQQFPDLHSELNLSSLELGDSALYFCASSVEPSVFTGELFFGEGSRLTVL.

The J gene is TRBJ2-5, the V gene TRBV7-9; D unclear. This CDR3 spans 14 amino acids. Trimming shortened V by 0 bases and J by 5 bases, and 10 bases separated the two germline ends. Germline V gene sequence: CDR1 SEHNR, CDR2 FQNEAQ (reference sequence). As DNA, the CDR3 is TGTGCCAGCAGCTTAGCCTCCCCGGTGGAGACCCAGTACTTC. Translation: CASSLASPVETQYF. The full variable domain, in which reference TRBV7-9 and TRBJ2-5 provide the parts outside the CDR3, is DTGVSQNPRHKITKRGQNVTFRCDPISEHNRLYWYRQTLGQGPEFLTYFQNEAQLEKSRLLSDRFSAERPKGSFSTLEIQRTEQGDSAMYLCASSLASPVETQYFGPGTRLLVL.

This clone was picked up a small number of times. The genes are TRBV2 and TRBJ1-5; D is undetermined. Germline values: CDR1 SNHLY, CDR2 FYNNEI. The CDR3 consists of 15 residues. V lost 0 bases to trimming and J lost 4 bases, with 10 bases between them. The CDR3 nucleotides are TGTGCCAGCAGTGAAGCGCTTGGGCAGAATCAGCCCCAGCATTTT. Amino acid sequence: CASSEALGQNQPQHF.

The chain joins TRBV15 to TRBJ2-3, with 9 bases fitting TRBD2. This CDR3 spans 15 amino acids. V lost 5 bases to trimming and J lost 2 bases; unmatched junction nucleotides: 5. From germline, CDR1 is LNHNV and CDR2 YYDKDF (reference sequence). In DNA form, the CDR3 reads TGTGCCACCAGCGGGAGGACTAGCGACACAGATACGCAGTATTTT. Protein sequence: CATSGRTSDTDTQYF.

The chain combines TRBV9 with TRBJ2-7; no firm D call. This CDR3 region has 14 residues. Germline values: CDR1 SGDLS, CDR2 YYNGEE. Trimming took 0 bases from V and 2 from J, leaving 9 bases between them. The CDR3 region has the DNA TGTGCCAGCAGCGTAGGAAACGAGGCCTACGAGCAGTACTTC. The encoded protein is CASSVGNEAYEQYF.

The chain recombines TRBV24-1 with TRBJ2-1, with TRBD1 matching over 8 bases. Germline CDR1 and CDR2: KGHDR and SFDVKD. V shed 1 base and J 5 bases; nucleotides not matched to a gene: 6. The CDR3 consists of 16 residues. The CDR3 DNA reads TGTGCCACCAGTGATTTCGTGCGGACAGGGAACAATGAGCAGTTCTTC. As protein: CATSDFVRTGNNEQFF.

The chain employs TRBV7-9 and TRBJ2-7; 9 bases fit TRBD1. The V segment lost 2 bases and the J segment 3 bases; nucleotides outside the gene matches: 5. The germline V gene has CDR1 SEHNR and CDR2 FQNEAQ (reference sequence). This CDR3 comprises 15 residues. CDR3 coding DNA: TGTGCCAGCAGCTTAATTCAGGACAGGGGCTACGAGCAGTACTTC. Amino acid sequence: CASSLIQDRGYEQYF.

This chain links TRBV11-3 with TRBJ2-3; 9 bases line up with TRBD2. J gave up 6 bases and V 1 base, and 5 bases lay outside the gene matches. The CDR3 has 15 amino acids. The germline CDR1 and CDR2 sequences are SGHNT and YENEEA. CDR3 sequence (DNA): TGTGCCAGCAGCTTAGGAGGGACTAGCTCCGATACGCAGTATTTT. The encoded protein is CASSLGGTSSDTQYF.

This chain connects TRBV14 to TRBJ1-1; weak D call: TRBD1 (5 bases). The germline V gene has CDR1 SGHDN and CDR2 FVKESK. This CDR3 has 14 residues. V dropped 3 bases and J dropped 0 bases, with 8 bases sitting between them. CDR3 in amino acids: CASSHGGMNTEAFF. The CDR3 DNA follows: TGTGCCAGCAGCCACGGGGGAATGAACACTGAAGCTTTCTTT. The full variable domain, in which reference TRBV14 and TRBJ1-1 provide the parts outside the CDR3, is EAGVTQFPSHSVIEKGQTVTLRCDPISGHDNLYWYRRVMGKEIKFLLHFVKESKQDESGMPNNRFLAERTGGTYSTLKVQPAELEDSGVYFCASSHGGMNTEAFFGQGTRLTVV.